The 6 T cell receptor beta chains presented below share a single source sample, sequenced in a study of siplizumab effects on memory and regulatory T cells. Assay: immunoSEQ multiplex PCR; the TCRdb copy retains only in-frame clones and omits some. The sample gives more than 90,000 clones, around 94% of which show up once; approximately 1.4% is in the top ten. Sequences were obtained from non-Treg CD4+ T cells sorted from blood. These TCRs come from a human donor in good health.

A single count supports this clone. The chain recombines TRBV4-1 with TRBJ2-2, with D maybe TRBD2 (6 bases). The length of the CDR3 is 18 residues. CDR1 is MGHRA, CDR2 YSYEKL, per germline. V was shortened by 1 base and J by 2 bases, with 17 bases between the two germline ends. The CDR3, as DNA: TGCGCCAGCAGCCAAGGCGTCCTAGCGACATTTAACACCGGGGAGCTGTTTTTT. Amino acids: CASSQGVLATFNTGELFF.

This clone has a handful of counts. This rearrangement joins TRBV5-6 to TRBJ1-3, with D possibly being TRBD1 (6 bases). This CDR3 region has 15 residues. The V gene lost 6 bases and the J gene lost 3 bases, with 16 bases spanning the gap. Germline lookup yields CDR1 SGHDT and CDR2 YYEEEE. The CDR3 spells CASTQTGTGGNTIYF. CDR3 bases: TGTGCCAGCACCCAAACAGGGACTGGTGGAAACACCATATATTTT.

With respect to this clone: The sample carries other DNA sequences with the same CDR3. J is TRBJ2-5 and V is TRBV30, with TRBD2 matching over 8 bases. V lost 3 bases and J lost 5; bases outside the gene matches: 5. This CDR3 is 13 amino acids long. Per the germline V gene, CDR1 is GTSNPN and CDR2 is SVGIG (reference sequence). In nucleotides, the CDR3 is TGTGCCTGGAGCGGGAGGGCCGGGGAGACCCAGTACTTC. This translates into CAWSGRAGETQYF.

The chain employs TRBV5-4 and TRBJ1-1; the D is unclear. The CDR3 has 14 amino acids. V lost 1 base and J lost 4, with 11 bases in between. In germline, CDR1 is SGHNT, CDR2 YYREEE (reference sequence). The CDR3 is CASSLPLRSTEAFF. As DNA, the CDR3 is TGTGCCAGCAGCTTGCCGTTGAGGAGCACTGAAGCTTTCTTT.

The CDR3 here is CASKGSGFWEKLFF. As DNA, the CDR3 is TGTGCCAGCAAAGGTTCGGGTTTTTGGGAAAAACTGTTTTTT. This chain uses TRBV28 with TRBJ1-4, with no clear D. V was clipped by 7 bases and J by 8 bases, with 17 bases between them. The germline gives CDR1 MDHEN, CDR2 SYDVKM. CDR3 length: 14 residues.

The chain joins TRBV5-1 to TRBJ2-7, with TRBD2 identical over 13 bases. The V gene's germline CDR1 is SGHRS and CDR2 YFSETQ. The length of the CDR3 is 16 residues. V shed 0 bases, J shed 6 bases, and the junction held 6 bases outside the gene matches. CDR3 amino acids: CASSLGTSGSLGEQYF. The CDR3 bases are TGCGCCAGCAGCTTGGGGACTAGCGGGAGCTTGGGCGAGCAGTACTTC.